A single sample gave rise to the 20 T cell receptor beta chains below, sequenced in a study of T cell responses to AZD1222 COVID-19 vaccine. Data came from immunoSEQ multiplex PCR; TCRdb stores just in-frame clones and leaves some out. Here the sample spans just under 95,000 clones, around 86% being singletons. The sequencing used peripheral blood, collected on day 0 of AZD1222 vaccination. These TCRs come from an adult in good health.

The chain is built from TRBV5-6 and TRBJ1-3; 8 nucleotides match TRBD1. CDR3 length equals 15 residues. The V gene's germline CDR1 is SGHDT and CDR2 YYEEEE. Trimming cost V 3 bases and J 3 bases; bases outside gene matches: 5. CDR3 residues: CASSYLTGDGNTIYF. DNA of the CDR3: TGTGCCAGCAGCTACTTGACAGGGGATGGAAACACCATATATTTT.

In regard to this clone: Other DNA sequences in this specimen translate into the identical CDR3. The rearrangement joins TRBV20-1 to TRBJ1-1, with unresolved D. V dropped 6 bases and J dropped 1 base, with 6 bases sitting between them. This CDR3 has 11 amino acids. Germline V lookup: CDR1 DFQATT, CDR2 SNEGSKA (reference sequence). CDR3 bases: TGCAGTGCCGGGAGGAACACTGAAGCTTTCTTT. It encodes CSAGRNTEAFF.

This clone was detected a few times. V is TRBV5-1 and J is TRBJ1-3; 8 bases match TRBD1. The CDR3 is 15 residues long. Trimming removed 4 bases from V and 9 bases from J; junction bases left unmatched: 12. CDR1 is SGHRS and CDR2 is YFSETQ in the germline V gene. The CDR3 DNA is TGCGCCAGCAGCCCGGATGGACAGGGCGGCAGCACCATATATTTT. Protein product: CASSPDGQGGSTIYF.

The V call is TRBV2, the J call TRBJ2-2, with D perhaps being TRBD1 or TRBD2 (5 bases each). CDR1 and CDR2 from the germline V gene are SNHLY and FYNNEI. Trimming pared 2 bases from V and 6 bases from J, leaving 10 bases between. The CDR3 is 14 amino acids. The CDR3 is CASSEFLGAGELFF. CDR3 coding DNA: TGTGCCAGCAGTGAATTCTTGGGGGCCGGGGAGCTGTTTTTT. Using reference TRBV2 and TRBJ2-2 for the parts outside the CDR3, the full variable domain is EPEVTQTPSHQVTQMGQEVILRCVPISNHLYFYWYRQILGQKVEFLVSFYNNEISEKSEIFDDQFSVERPDGSNFTLKIRSTKLEDSAMYFCASSEFLGAGELFFGEGSRLTVL.

This chain uses TRBV5-5 with TRBJ2-5; TRBD1 might be the D (5 bases). The germline CDR1 and CDR2 sequences are SGHKS and YYEKEE (reference sequence). V lost 0 bases and J lost 0, with 9 bases in between. This CDR3 is built from 15 residues. Here the CDR3 reads CASSLESRDQETQYF. CDR3 nucleotide sequence: TGTGCCAGCAGCTTGGAATCCAGGGACCAAGAGACCCAGTACTTC.

The chain recombines TRBV10-2 with TRBJ2-3; D may be TRBD1 (5 bases). The CDR3 contains 18 residues. V lost 5 bases to trimming and J lost 0 bases, with 21 bases between them. Per the germline V gene, CDR1 is WSHSY and CDR2 is SAAADI. The CDR3 DNA follows: TGCGCCAGCAGTAATGACAGATTCTTGCCACCTAGCACAGATACGCAGTATTTT. Protein product: CASSNDRFLPPSTDTQYF.

The gene calls are TRBV28 and TRBJ2-3; 14 bases match TRBD2. The CDR3 runs to 18 residues. From germline, CDR1 is MDHEN and CDR2 SYDVKM. Trimming removed 5 bases from V and 3 bases from J; junction bases left unmatched: 10. CDR3 DNA sequence: TGTGCCAGCAGTAGCCCGGGACTAGCGGGAGTAGGGACAGATACGCAGTATTTT. Protein product: CASSSPGLAGVGTDTQYF.

A single count supports this clone. The chain links TRBV9 to TRBJ2-6; D is unresolved. Looked up from germline, CDR1 is SGDLS and CDR2 is YYNGEE. The V end lost 4 bases, the J end lost 2 bases, and 1 base lay between the germline ends. This CDR3 is built from 12 residues. This CDR3 is CASSPGANVLTF. The CDR3 DNA reads TGTGCCAGCAGCCCTGGGGCCAACGTCCTGACTTTC.

The rearrangement joins TRBV29-1 to TRBJ1-1; D gene uncertain. Trimming shortened V by 1 base and J by 2 bases, and 14 bases separated the two germline ends. The CDR3 totals 15 residues. From germline, CDR1 is SQVTM and CDR2 ANQGSEA. For the CDR3, the DNA is TGCAGCGTTGAAGGAAGCGGAATCGGTAACACTGAAGCTTTCTTT. This codes for CSVEGSGIGNTEAFF. The whole variable domain, filled in from reference TRBV29-1 and TRBJ1-1, reads SAVISQKPSRDICQRGTSLTIQCQVDSQVTMMFWYRQQPGQSLTLIATANQGSEATYESGFVIDKFPISRPNLTFSTLTVSNMSPEDSSIYLCSVEGSGIGNTEAFFGQGTRLTVV.

A single count supports this clone. V usage is TRBV6-5 and J usage is TRBJ1-1, with TRBD1 matching 7 bases. Germline V gene lookup returns CDR1 MNHEY and CDR2 SVGAGI. With V trimmed by 4 bases and J by 10 bases, 9 bases remained unmatched. This CDR3 spans 13 amino acids. The CDR3 region is CASSFSGQVAAFF. Written as DNA, the CDR3 is TGTGCCAGCAGTTTCAGCGGACAGGTAGCAGCTTTCTTT.

The rearrangement uses TRBV3-1 (or the pseudogene TRBV3-2) and TRBJ1-6; D is unresolved. The CDR3 sequence is 17 residues long. Trimming shortened V by 3 bases and J by 1 base, and 13 bases separated the two germline ends. Germline lookup yields CDR1 LGHDT and CDR2 YNNKEL (reference sequence). CDR3 residues: CASSQDGVLSYNSPLHF. In DNA, the CDR3 is TGTGCCAGCAGCCAGGACGGGGTACTATCCTATAATTCACCCCTCCACTTT.

Concerning this clone: This same CDR3 is encoded by further DNA sequences in the sample. The rearrangement joins TRBV10-3 to TRBJ2-2; 8 positions match TRBD1. This CDR3 is 14 amino acids long. Germline V lookup: CDR1 ENHRY, CDR2 SYGVKD. With 6 bases clipped from V and 4 bases from J, the junction kept 4 bases outside the gene matches. CDR3 coding DNA: TGTGCCATCAGGGGGACAGGTCTCACCGGGGAGCTGTTTTTT. This sequence encodes CAIRGTGLTGELFF.

The V call is TRBV7-2, the J call TRBJ1-6; a possible D gene is TRBD1 (5 bases). Germline V CDR1 and CDR2: SGHTA, FQGNSA. The length of the CDR3 is 16 residues. Trimming took off 6 bases at V and 5 bases at J, with 17 bases between the two ends. The CDR3 DNA reads as TGTGCCAGCAGTCCACGGGTGGGGGGAAATAATTCACCCCTCCACTTT. Its translation is CASSPRVGGNNSPLHF. The variable domain in full, with the rest retrieved from reference TRBV7-2 and TRBJ1-6, is GAGVSQSPSNKVTEKGKDVELRCDPISGHTALYWYRQSLGQGLEFLIYFQGNSAPDKSGLPSDRFSAERTGGSVSTLTIQRTQQEDSAVYLCASSPRVGGNNSPLHFGNGTRLTVT.

This clone was observed once. The chain employs TRBV5-6 and TRBJ1-2, with a weak D call TRBD1 (5 bases). V lost 0 bases and J 7 bases, leaving 16 bases between the germline ends. This CDR3 contains 15 residues. Germline V gene sequence: CDR1 SGHDT, CDR2 YYEEEE. CDR3 sequence (DNA): TGTGCCAGCAGCTTGGTAGGGACCGCCTCGGGTGGCTACACCTTC. Its translation: CASSLVGTASGGYTF.

The V and J genes are TRBV7-2 and TRBJ1-4; TRBD1 aligns across 9 bases. CDR3 length equals 15 residues. The V segment lost 2 bases and the J segment 5 bases; nucleotides outside the gene matches: 3. CDR1 and CDR2 from the germline V gene are SGHTA and FQGNSA. CDR3 nucleotides: TGTGCCAGCAGCTTAAGAACAGGGGGCAATGAAAAACTGTTTTTT. Its translation is CASSLRTGGNEKLFF.

The chain carries TRBV27 and TRBJ1-3, with TRBD1 matching over 7 bases. The CDR3 has 15 residues. Trimming took 5 bases from V and 0 from J; bases not matched to a gene: 4. Germline CDR1 and CDR2: MNHEY and SMNVEV (reference sequence). CDR3 nucleotide sequence: TGTGCCAGCAGTGTGACAGGGAGCTCTGGAAACACCATATATTTT. Encoded protein: CASSVTGSSGNTIYF.

The gene calls are TRBV30 and TRBJ1-3, with D perhaps TRBD1 (6 bases). The CDR3 runs to 13 residues. Germline loops: CDR1 GTSNPN, CDR2 SVGIG (reference sequence). Trimming took off 8 bases at V and 3 bases at J, with 14 bases between the two ends. The CDR3 region has the DNA TGTGCCCAGAACCAAGGGGGTGGAAACACCATATATTTT. It specifies CAQNQGGGNTIYF.

The V and J genes are TRBV2 and TRBJ1-1; TRBD1 aligns across 7 bases. The germline gives CDR1 SNHLY, CDR2 FYNNEI. V lost 4 bases and J lost 1; bases outside the gene matches: 3. This CDR3 contains 14 residues. The DNA of the CDR3 is TGTGCCAGCAGTGCACAGGGGAAGAACACTGAAGCTTTCTTT. Translated: CASSAQGKNTEAFF.

In its sample, this clone was seen a few times. The gene calls are TRBV5-1 and TRBJ1-2, with D perhaps matching TRBD1 (5 bases). Trimming shortened V by 2 bases and J by 2 bases, and 16 bases separated the two germline ends. CDR1 is SGHRS, CDR2 YFSETQ, per germline. The CDR3 is made up of 16 amino acids. In DNA form, the CDR3 reads TGCGCCAGCAGCTTCCTCCCTAGGGGCGGCAACTATGGCTACACCTTC. This gives the protein CASSFLPRGGNYGYTF. Together with reference TRBV5-1 and TRBJ1-2, the CDR3 gives the full variable domain: KAGVTQTPRYLIKTRGQQVTLSCSPISGHRSVSWYQQTPGQGLQFLFEYFSETQRNKGNFPGRFSGRQFSNSRSEMNVSTLELGDSALYLCASSFLPRGGNYGYTFGSGTRLTVV.

This chain links TRBV5-6 with TRBJ1-1; 7 nucleotides align to TRBD1. The CDR3 is made up of 14 amino acids. Germline lookup yields CDR1 SGHDT and CDR2 YYEEEE. With 4 bases clipped from V and 6 bases from J, the junction kept 9 bases outside the gene matches. CDR3 sequence (DNA): TGTGCCAGCAGCATCAGGGGGATGAGCGCTGAAGCTTTCTTT. Its translation is CASSIRGMSAEAFF.